A single sample gave rise to the 21 T cell receptor beta chains below, sequenced in a study of control samples from healthy donors and cancer patients. The repertoire was sequenced with immunoSEQ multiplex PCR; TCRdb's copy has only in-frame clones and lacks some. The table includes 29,000 or so clones, nearly 90% detected once. The sample was formalin-fixed, paraffin-embedded tissue. These receptors were obtained from a female donor with melanoma.

The CDR3 region is CASSSAPGGAYEQYF. CDR3 coding DNA: TGTGCCAGCAGTTCCGCCCCCGGGGGAGCCTACGAGCAGTACTTC. This sequence joins TRBV27 and TRBJ2-7, with a weak D call TRBD2 (6 bases). The CDR3 is 15 amino acids. CDR1 and CDR2 (germline): MNHEY, SMNVEV (reference sequence). Trimming cost V 4 bases and J 2 bases, with 15 bases left between them.

Comment on this clone: Compared with germline, one end of the junction differs, possibly owing to a read error. V gene TRBV4-3 combines with J gene TRBJ1-4, with unresolved D. Germline assignment: CDR1 LGHNA and CDR2 YSLEER. The CDR3 extends over 16 amino acids. For the CDR3, the DNA is TGCGCCAGTAGCCAAGATAGCGGCTCCCCTAATGAAAAACTGTTTTTT. This sequence encodes CASSQDSGSPNEKLFF.

The chain combines TRBV5-1 with TRBJ2-7; 13 nucleotides line up with TRBD2. The V and J ends lost 4 bases and 2 bases, in that order; junction bases with no gene match: 6. The germline CDR1 and CDR2 sequences are SGHRS and YFSETQ. CDR3 length: 16 residues. The DNA of the CDR3 is TGCGCCAGCAGCCGGGGAACTAGCGGGAGGGCCTACGAGCAGTACTTC. Translation gives CASSRGTSGRAYEQYF.

The table lists this clone with a few counts. The chain employs TRBV6-5 and TRBJ1-1, with D uncertain. The V end lost 6 bases, the J end lost 1 base, and 9 bases lay between the germline ends. Germline lookup yields CDR1 MNHEY and CDR2 SVGAGI. The CDR3 has 13 residues. The CDR3 sequence: CASRRGQNTEAFF. The CDR3 DNA reads TGTGCCAGCAGGCGCGGTCAGAACACTGAAGCTTTCTTT.

The chain is built from TRBV6-6 and TRBJ1-1; 7 positions match TRBD1. The CDR3 contains 17 residues. The trim removed 5 bases at V and 5 bases at J, leaving 17 bases unmatched. The germline V gene encodes CDR1 MNHNY and CDR2 SVGAGI (reference sequence). For the CDR3, the DNA is TGTGCCAGCAGTCCACCTAGGGGGCACTCTTCATGGACTGAAGCTTTCTTT. Translating gives CASSPPRGHSSWTEAFF.

This chain uses TRBV11-2 with TRBJ1-2; 8 nucleotides match TRBD1. V trimming: 5 bases; J trimming: 3 bases; junction bases outside the gene matches: 5. The CDR3 spans 14 residues. Germline CDR1 and CDR2: SGHAT and FQNNGV. The CDR3: CASSGGTGHYGYTF. The CDR3 DNA follows: TGTGCCAGCAGCGGGGGGACAGGCCACTATGGCTACACCTTC.

The chain links TRBV19 to TRBJ2-7; D uncertain. Germline CDR1 is LNHDA and CDR2 is SQIVND (reference sequence). The germline V and J ends were trimmed by 6 bases and 3 bases, with 6 bases remaining between them. This CDR3 has 11 amino acids. CDR3 in DNA: TGTGCCAGTAGATCGAGCTACGAGCAGTACTTC. Amino acid sequence: CASRSSYEQYF. Drawing the rest from reference TRBV19 and TRBJ2-7, the complete variable domain is DGGITQSPKYLFRKEGQNVTLSCEQNLNHDAMYWYRQDPGQGLRLIYYSQIVNDFQKGDIAEGYSVSREKKESFPLTVTSAQKNPTAFYLCASRSSYEQYFGPGTRLTVT.

This chain uses TRBV6-5 with TRBJ1-1; 7 bases fit TRBD1. The germline V gene encodes CDR1 MNHEY and CDR2 SVGAGI. The CDR3 length is 15 residues. Germline trimming cut 2 bases from V and 10 bases from J; bases unmatched to any gene: 13. The CDR3 here is CASSYTNRGLPPAFF. CDR3 DNA sequence: TGTGCCAGCAGTTACACCAACAGGGGACTACCGCCAGCTTTCTTT.

The chain uses TRBV30 and TRBJ2-7; possible D gene TRBD1, 5 bases. Germline V CDR1 and CDR2: GTSNPN, SVGIG (reference sequence). The V and J ends lost 3 bases and 5 bases respectively, with 20 bases between them. The CDR3 covers 15 residues. CDR3 loop: CAWSPMGQGAHEQYF. DNA for the CDR3: TGTGCCTGGAGCCCCATGGGGCAGGGCGCCCACGAGCAGTACTTC.

V gene TRBV3-1 (or the pseudogene TRBV3-2) combines with J gene TRBJ1-1, with D possibly being TRBD1 (6 bases). Germline values: CDR1 LGHDT, CDR2 YNNKEL (reference sequence). The CDR3 spans 16 residues. Trimming took 4 bases from V and 2 from J, leaving 17 bases between them. CDR3 sequence reads: CASSLRGAGANTEAFF. CDR3 in DNA: TGTGCCAGCAGCCTGCGGGGGGCAGGCGCTAACACTGAAGCTTTCTTT.

This chain links TRBV7-9 with TRBJ2-1; D remains ambiguous. Germline values: CDR1 SEHNR, CDR2 FQNEAQ (reference sequence). V was clipped by 5 bases and J by 4 bases, with 3 bases between them. The CDR3 consists of 11 residues. The CDR3 reads CASSPYNEQFF. DNA of the CDR3: TGTGCCAGCAGCCCATACAATGAGCAGTTCTTC.

This clone has just one count. The junction differs from germline at one of its ends, possibly a read error. The V call is TRBV5-1, the J call TRBJ1-1, with no clear D. Germline CDR1 and CDR2: SGHRS and YFSETQ. The CDR3 totals 14 residues. CDR3 amino acids: CASSFNGDNTKAFF. The CDR3, as DNA: TGCGCCAGCAGCTTTAACGGCGATAACACTAAAGCTTTCTTT.

This sequence joins TRBV13 and TRBJ2-5; TRBD2 might be the D (5 bases). Germline V lookup: CDR1 PRHDT, CDR2 FYEKMQ (reference sequence). The V end lost 5 bases, the J end lost 7 bases, and 8 bases lay between the germline ends. The CDR3 is 11 amino acids. As DNA, the CDR3 is TGTGCCAGCAGCCTGGCGGGGACCCAGTACTTC. The encoded protein is CASSLAGTQYF.

The chain is built from TRBV6-2 or TRBV6-3 and TRBJ2-7, with D uncertain. V lost 5 bases, J lost 0 bases, and 14 bases lay in between. The germline V gene has CDR1 MNHEY and CDR2 SVGEGT. The CDR3 runs to 15 residues. CDR3 loop: CASSGVYPSSYEQYF. The CDR3 bases are TGTGCCAGCAGTGGGGTCTACCCGAGCTCCTACGAGCAGTACTTC.

The chain carries TRBV30 and TRBJ1-6; weak D call: TRBD1 (5 bases). Germline CDR1 reads GTSNPN; CDR2 reads SVGIG (reference sequence). V shed 6 bases and J shed 6 bases, with 9 bases lying between them. There are 12 residues in the CDR3. The CDR3 nucleotides are TGTGCCTGCAACAGGATTAATTCACCCCTCCACTTT. Translating gives CACNRINSPLHF.

The gene calls are TRBV20-1 and TRBJ2-1, with 7 positions matching TRBD1. V lost 5 bases to trimming and J lost 11 bases; unmatched junction nucleotides: 6. In germline, CDR1 is DFQATT, CDR2 SNEGSKA (reference sequence). This CDR3 contains 11 residues. CDR3: CSASSQGKQFF. CDR3 DNA: TGCAGTGCTTCTTCACAGGGGAAGCAGTTCTTC.

The gene calls are TRBV9 and TRBJ2-7, with 7 bases lining up with TRBD2. Losses at the gene ends were 3 bases for V and 3 bases for J; bases not matched to a gene: 3. The CDR3 runs 13 residues. CDR1 SGDLS and CDR2 YYNGEE come from the germline V gene. Written as DNA, the CDR3 is TGTGCCAGCAGCGAAGCTAGCGGCTACGAGCAGTACTTC. Its translation is CASSEASGYEQYF. Drawing the rest from reference TRBV9 and TRBJ2-7, the complete variable domain is DSGVTQTPKHLITATGQRVTLRCSPRSGDLSVYWYQQSLDQGLQFLIQYYNGEERAKGNILERFSAQQFPDLHSELNLSSLELGDSALYFCASSEASGYEQYFGPGTRLTVT.

This clone was counted once. The chain has TRBV10-3 and TRBJ1-2; no reliable D call. The CDR3 has 13 amino acids. Germline V CDR1 and CDR2: ENHRY, SYGVKD. Trimming stripped 2 bases from V and 4 bases from J, with 8 bases between. Here the CDR3 DNA reads TGTGCCATCAGTGAGGGTGGAGGCTATGGCTACACCTTC. Protein sequence: CAISEGGGYGYTF.

V usage is TRBV3-1 (or the pseudogene TRBV3-2) and J usage is TRBJ2-1; 8 bases are shared with TRBD2. The V gene's germline CDR1 is LGHDT and CDR2 YNNKEL (reference sequence). This CDR3 comprises 14 residues. V lost 6 bases to trimming and J lost 6 bases; unmatched junction nucleotides: 7. The CDR3 bases are TGTGCCAGCAGTCCAAGCGGGAGACGCAATGAGCAGTTCTTC. It yields the protein CASSPSGRRNEQFF.

V is TRBV27 and J is TRBJ2-3; TRBD1 matches at 8 bases. Trimming at V came to 2 bases and at J to 3 bases, leaving 7 bases not matched to a gene. This CDR3 region has 16 residues. Germline loops: CDR1 MNHEY, CDR2 SMNVEV (reference sequence). CDR3 residues: CASSLTGTGFTDTQYF. CDR3 DNA sequence: TGTGCCAGCAGTTTAACCGGGACAGGCTTTACAGATACGCAGTATTTT.

This clone has just one count. The chain employs TRBV2 and TRBJ2-7, with TRBD1 matching 9 bases. With V trimmed by 4 bases and J by 3 bases, 1 base remained unmatched. The length of the CDR3 is 13 residues. From germline, CDR1 is SNHLY and CDR2 FYNNEI. CDR3 nucleotides: TGTGCCAGCAGTGTGACAGGGGGCTACGAGCAGTACTTC. It codes for CASSVTGGYEQYF.